Sequencing of this T cell receptor beta chain was carried out in a study of T cell responses to AZD1222 COVID-19 vaccine. This table comes from immunoSEQ multiplex PCR, and its TCRdb copy is limited to in-frame clones, with some not included. The sample yields about 110,000 clones, over 80% seen once. V gave up 6 bases and J gave up 3 bases; unmatched junction bases: 5. This CDR3 region has 15 residues. Germline V gene lookup returns CDR1 PRHDT and CDR2 FYEKMQ (reference sequence). The count of this clone is one. The TCR comes from an adult in good health. This chain uses TRBV13 with TRBJ2-7; TRBD2 matches at 13 bases. Here the sequenced sample was peripheral blood, taken on day 0 of AZD1222 vaccination. CDR3 in amino acids: CASSFGTSGVYEQYF. The CDR3 DNA reads TGTGCCAGCAGTTTCGGGACTAGCGGGGTCTACGAGCAGTACTTC.